This TCR beta chain was recorded in a study of control samples from healthy donors and cancer patients. The data were produced by immunoSEQ multiplex PCR, yet TCRdb's version contains in-frame clones alone and is incomplete. Of about 35,000 clones listed, approximately 95% are singletons. The specimen sequenced was PBMCs. This sequence originates from a middle-aged man with colorectal cancer.

The CDR3 coding sequence is TGTGCCAGCAGCACCTCGGGCTATGAGCAGTTCTTC. The encoded protein is CASSTSGYEQFF. The V call is TRBV7-8, the J call TRBJ2-1; no reliable D call. The CDR3 extends over 12 amino acids. V was shortened by 5 bases and J by 8 bases, with 10 bases between the two germline ends. The germline CDR1 and CDR2 sequences are SGHVS and FQNEAQ.